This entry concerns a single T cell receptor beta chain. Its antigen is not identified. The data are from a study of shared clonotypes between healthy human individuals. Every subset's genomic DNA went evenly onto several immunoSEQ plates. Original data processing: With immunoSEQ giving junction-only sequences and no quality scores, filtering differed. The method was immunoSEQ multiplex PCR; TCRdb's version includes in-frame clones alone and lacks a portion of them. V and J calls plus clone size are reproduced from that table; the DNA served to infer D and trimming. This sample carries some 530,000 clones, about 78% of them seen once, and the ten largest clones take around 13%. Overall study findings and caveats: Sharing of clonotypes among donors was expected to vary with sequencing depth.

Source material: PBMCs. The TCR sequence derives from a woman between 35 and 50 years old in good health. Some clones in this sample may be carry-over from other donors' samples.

The CDR3 is CAISETGEGEAFF. The CDR3 DNA is TGTGCCATCAGTGAGACAGGGGAGGGTGAAGCTTTCTTT. The chain couples TRBV10-3 to TRBJ1-1; 7 positions agree with TRBD1. The CDR3 spans 13 residues. CDR1 ENHRY and CDR2 SYGVKD come from the germline V gene. Trimming cost V 2 bases and J 7 bases; bases outside gene matches: 4.